This passage covers 21 T cell receptor beta chains from one sample sequenced in a study of identical twins. TCRdb called the 5' RACE reads again in MiXCR, with one record for every CDR3 protein. The sample lists 400,000 to 500,000 distinct CDR3 sequences, roughly an eighth occurring once. This sample was shared with a second study, whose subject was yellow fever vaccine responses in identical twins.

The specimen was CD4+ T cells sorted from blood. The source of these receptors is a woman under 30 in good health.

This clonotype was counted a few times. This chain uses TRBV20-1 with TRBJ2-5; 7 bases map to TRBD2. V shed 5 bases, J shed 2 bases, and the junction held 11 bases outside the gene matches. CDR3 length: 15 amino acids. CDR1 DFQATT and CDR2 SNEGSKA come from the germline V gene (reference sequence). The CDR3 loop reads CSAAWGAGIQETQYF. The CDR3 nucleotides are TGCAGTGCTGCCTGGGGAGCGGGGATTCAAGAGACCCAGTACTTC.

This clonotype was seen a handful of times. The rearrangement links TRBV20-1 to TRBJ2-5; D unclear. V gave up 1 base and J gave up 5 bases, with 8 bases separating them. Germline-derived CDR1 and CDR2 are DFQATT and SNEGSKA (reference sequence). The CDR3 contains 12 residues. DNA of the CDR3: TGCAGTGCTAGAGTTACAGCGGAGACCCAGTACTTC. Protein: CSARVTAETQYF.

This clonotype was seen a few times. This chain joins TRBV7-9 and TRBJ2-3, with a tentative D call TRBD1 (6 bases). This CDR3 has 15 residues. The germline V gene encodes CDR1 SEHNR and CDR2 FQNEAQ (reference sequence). V dropped 6 bases and J dropped 1 base, with 14 bases sitting between them. The CDR3 is CASSPLRGRTDTQYF. In DNA form, the CDR3 reads TGTGCCAGCAGTCCTCTCAGGGGACGCACAGATACGCAGTATTTT.

This clonotype has only a few counts. This rearrangement joins TRBV27 to TRBJ2-7; 11 positions agree with TRBD1. The CDR3 is made up of 16 amino acids. Germline V gives CDR1 MNHEY, CDR2 SMNVEV (reference sequence). The ends lost 6 bases at V and 1 base at J; junction bases unmatched: 8. Here the CDR3 DNA reads TGTGCCAGCAGCGCCTGGGGGACAGGGGGGTCCTACGAGCAGTACTTC. It codes for CASSAWGTGGSYEQYF.

This clonotype was detected ten times or more. This chain links TRBV15 with TRBJ2-5; D gene ambiguous. The CDR3 covers 11 residues. Trimming shortened V by 3 bases and J by 7 bases, and 6 bases separated the two germline ends. Germline assignment: CDR1 LNHNV and CDR2 YYDKDF (reference sequence). The CDR3 DNA follows: TGTGCCACCAGCAGCAGAGGGACCCAGTACTTC. It is translated as CATSSRGTQYF.

This clonotype was counted many times. V usage is TRBV12-3 or TRBV12-4 and J usage is TRBJ2-3; the D gene is possibly TRBD1 (6 bases). The ends were cut back, 9 bases at V and 8 bases at J, with 15 bases in the middle. The CDR3 spans 12 residues. CDR3 nucleotide sequence: TGTGCCAGTTCAGGGGTTTTGAGTACGCAGTATTTT. Its translation is CASSGVLSTQYF.

This CDR3 reads CASSFMPEVVEQYF. The DNA of the CDR3 is TGCGCCAGCAGCTTCATGCCGGAGGTGGTCGAGCAGTACTTC. This rearrangement joins TRBV5-1 to TRBJ2-7; a possible D gene is TRBD2 (5 bases). The CDR3 has 14 amino acids. Germline V lookup: CDR1 SGHRS, CDR2 YFSETQ. Trimming removed 2 bases from V and 6 bases from J, with 15 bases in between.

This clonotype was detected ten times or more. This chain links TRBV5-1 with TRBJ2-7; TRBD2 matches 8 bases. The CDR3 spans 15 residues. Losses at the gene ends were 4 bases for V and 6 bases for J; bases not matched to a gene: 12. CDR1 is SGHRS, CDR2 YFSETQ, per germline. CDR3 protein: CASSVQRELYPEQYF. The CDR3 DNA follows: TGCGCCAGCAGCGTACAGCGGGAGCTTTATCCCGAGCAGTACTTC.

The rearrangement joins TRBV7-9 to TRBJ1-1; D not resolved. V lost 3 bases and J lost 4, with 15 bases in between. The V gene's germline CDR1 is SEHNR and CDR2 FQNEAQ (reference sequence). The CDR3 loop spans 15 amino acids. The CDR3 region has the DNA TGTGCCAGCAGCTTTCCTCTGGGAGCCGGCACTGAAGCTTTCTTT. This sequence encodes CASSFPLGAGTEAFF.

The genes are TRBV5-1 and TRBJ2-1; D gene uncertain. Germline values: CDR1 SGHRS, CDR2 YFSETQ. The ends were cut back, 4 bases at V and 6 bases at J, with 11 bases in the middle. This CDR3 has 13 amino acids. CDR3 nucleotide sequence: TGCGCCAGCAGCCTTGGGCCGAGCAATGAGCAGTTCTTC. As protein: CASSLGPSNEQFF. Full variable domain (outside the CDR3, taken from reference TRBV5-1 and TRBJ2-1): KAGVTQTPRYLIKTRGQQVTLSCSPISGHRSVSWYQQTPGQGLQFLFEYFSETQRNKGNFPGRFSGRQFSNSRSEMNVSTLELGDSALYLCASSLGPSNEQFFGPGTRLTVL.

This clonotype occurred a few times. The V gene is TRBV29-1, the J gene TRBJ1-1; D gene ambiguous. The CDR3 contains 11 residues. V was shortened by 5 bases and J by 2 bases, with 6 bases between the two germline ends. CDR1 and CDR2 from the germline V gene are SQVTM and ANQGSEA. CDR3 protein: CSVPFNTEAFF. CDR3 in DNA: TGCAGCGTTCCGTTCAACACTGAAGCTTTCTTT.

This clonotype was found a few times. The chain combines TRBV5-4 with TRBJ2-3; TRBD2 aligns across 13 bases. V lost 6 bases and J lost 2; bases outside the gene matches: 9. The CDR3 runs to 17 residues. Per the germline V gene, CDR1 is SGHNT and CDR2 is YYREEE (reference sequence). The CDR3 region is CASNSGGLAGLTDTQYF. CDR3 nucleotides: TGTGCCAGCAACTCTGGGGGACTAGCGGGGCTCACAGATACGCAGTATTTT.

The chain employs TRBV27 and TRBJ1-2, with D perhaps matching TRBD1 (5 bases). CDR1 is MNHEY and CDR2 is SMNVEV in the germline V gene (reference sequence). The CDR3 totals 15 residues. Trimming shortened V by 6 bases and J by 1 base, and 15 bases separated the two germline ends. The CDR3 region is CASRPRRQGNYGYTF. The DNA for the CDR3 is TGTGCCAGCAGACCCCGTAGGCAGGGTAACTATGGCTACACCTTC.

This clonotype was counted a few times. This chain links TRBV4-3 with TRBJ2-2; D is perhaps TRBD1 (6 bases). V shed 1 base and J shed 3 bases, with 12 bases lying between them. The CDR3 has 16 residues. Germline V CDR1 and CDR2: LGHNA, YSLEER. The CDR3 coding sequence is TGCGCCAGCAGCCAAGTCCCAGGGGTTGACACCGGGGAGCTGTTTTTT. This gives the protein CASSQVPGVDTGELFF.

The chain links TRBV28 to TRBJ2-1, with TRBD2 matching 7 bases. Germline values: CDR1 MDHEN, CDR2 SYDVKM. With V trimmed by 1 base and J by 6 bases, 9 bases remained unmatched. This CDR3 spans 16 amino acids. The CDR3 reads CASSLLRGVNPNEQFF. CDR3 nucleotide sequence: TGTGCCAGCAGTTTATTACGGGGGGTAAACCCCAATGAGCAGTTCTTC. Full variable domain (remainder filled in from reference TRBV28 and TRBJ2-1): DVKVTQSSRYLVKRTGEKVFLECVQDMDHENMFWYRQDPGLGLRLIYFSYDVKMKEKGDIPEGYSVSREKKERFSLILESASTNQTSMYLCASSLLRGVNPNEQFFGPGTRLTVL.

The chain links TRBV12-3 or TRBV12-4 to TRBJ2-3; tentatively, D is TRBD1 or TRBD2 (5 bases each). This CDR3 has 14 amino acids. V shed 6 bases and J shed 6 bases, with 16 bases lying between them. This CDR3 is CASSRDPSPDTQYF. The DNA of the CDR3 is TGTGCCAGCAGCCGGGACCCCAGCCCCGATACGCAGTATTTT.

This clonotype was seen only a few times. The rearrangement joins TRBV6-2 or TRBV6-3 to TRBJ1-5, with D possibly matching TRBD1 (5 bases). The CDR3 covers 15 residues. With 6 bases removed from V and 1 base from J, the gap between germline ends came to 13 bases. CDR1 is MNHEY and CDR2 is SVGEGT in the germline V gene. CDR3 DNA sequence: TGTGCCAGCAGCAGAATAGGGGTGAGCAATCAGCCCCAGCATTTT. Residues: CASSRIGVSNQPQHF.

This sequence joins TRBV6-2 or TRBV6-3 and TRBJ2-7; 10 bases agree with TRBD1. The CDR3 length is 13 residues. Trimming took 6 bases from V and 9 from J; bases not matched to a gene: 8. In germline, CDR1 is MNHEY, CDR2 SVGEGT. This CDR3 reads CASRLGTGALQYF. CDR3 nucleotides: TGTGCCAGCAGACTCGGGACAGGGGCTTTGCAGTACTTC.

Many counts were recorded for this clonotype. The genes are TRBV20-1 and TRBJ2-4; no firm D call. The CDR3 runs 11 residues. With 3 bases removed from V and 7 bases from J, the gap between germline ends came to 7 bases. Germline CDR1 DFQATT, CDR2 SNEGSKA (reference sequence). The chain's CDR3 is CSASFENIQYF. CDR3 nucleotides: TGCAGTGCTAGCTTCGAGAACATTCAGTACTTC.

The chain combines TRBV7-2 with TRBJ1-3; D remains ambiguous. V shed 5 bases and J shed 4 bases, with 9 bases lying between them. Per germline, CDR1 SGHTA and CDR2 FQGNSA. The CDR3 sequence is 13 residues long. The CDR3 region is CASSRLTGNTIYF. DNA for the CDR3: TGTGCCAGCAGCCGATTAACAGGAAACACCATATATTTT. The variable domain in full, completed from reference TRBV7-2 and TRBJ1-3, reads GAGVSQSPSNKVTEKGKDVELRCDPISGHTALYWYRQSLGQGLEFLIYFQGNSAPDKSGLPSDRFSAERTGGSVSTLTIQRTQQEDSAVYLCASSRLTGNTIYFGEGSWLTVV.

This chain joins TRBV2 and TRBJ2-3; D unclear. From germline, CDR1 is SNHLY and CDR2 FYNNEI. The V end lost 6 bases, the J end lost 2 bases, and 21 bases lay between the germline ends. The CDR3 extends over 17 amino acids. In DNA form, the CDR3 reads TGTGCCAGCAGCCCCTCCGGGTCCGATATGTTCACAGATACGCAGTATTTT. This encodes CASSPSGSDMFTDTQYF.